This TCR beta chain was documented in a study of shared T cell receptors in the human thymus. Clones were read by immunoSEQ multiplex PCR, and TCRdb kept only the in-frame ones, dropping some. The sample shows approximately 68,000 clones, over 90% of them seen only once. J lost 6 bases, V lost 3 bases, and 20 bases had no gene match. CDR1 and CDR2 from the germline V gene are SGDLS and YYNGEE. There are 20 residues in the CDR3. This chain links TRBV9 with TRBJ2-3; 12 bases align to TRBD2. The TCR sequence derives from a human donor. Sequencing was done on a sample of thymocytes. The CDR3 DNA reads as TGTGCCAGCAGCGGGGGGACCCCCGGGACTAGCGGGCCGGGTTGCGATACGCAGTATTTT. Its translation is CASSGGTPGTSGPGCDTQYF.